These 20 T cell receptor beta chains came from one sample sequenced in a study of post-analysis software for immune sequencing data. TCR beta cDNA libraries included unique molecular identifiers. MiXCR was run by TCRdb on the PCR reads, yielding one entry per CDR3 protein. This repertoire shows approximately 770,000 distinct CDR3 sequences, under 60% found once; its top ten account for roughly 4.5%. Their target antigens are unknown. Study results and caveats: Five or six TRBV segments, TRBV5-6, TRBV5-1 and TRBV20-1 among them, were found more frequent in patients than controls.

Sequenced sample: blood. These receptor sequences come from a girl aged 10-17 years with multiple sclerosis.

The chain uses TRBV12-5 and TRBJ2-3; TRBD2 matches 11 bases. The CDR3 spans 17 residues. Germline CDR1 and CDR2: LGHNT and FRNRAP. V was clipped by 3 bases and J by 6 bases; unmatched bases: 11. The CDR3 loop reads CASGFDLLAGVGDTQYF. The CDR3 nucleotides are TGTGCTAGTGGTTTTGACCTACTAGCGGGAGTTGGGGATACGCAGTATTTT. The whole variable domain, filled in from reference TRBV12-5 and TRBJ2-3, reads DARVTQTPRHKVTEMGQEVTMRCQPILGHNTVFWYRQTMMQGLELLAYFRNRAPLDDSGMPKDRFSAEMPDATLATLKIQPSEPRDSAVYFCASGFDLLAGVGDTQYFGPGTRLTVL.

The genes are TRBV4-2 and TRBJ1-2; D is possibly TRBD1 (6 bases). The CDR3 extends over 15 amino acids. Trimming took off 1 base at V and 8 bases at J, with 17 bases between the two ends. From germline, CDR1 is LGHNA and CDR2 YNFKEQ. CDR3 in DNA: TGTGCCAGCAGCCAAGTTTCCGGGAGCAGGGGAGGCTACACCTTC. This encodes CASSQVSGSRGGYTF.

The V call is TRBV15, the J call TRBJ1-1; 10 bases fit TRBD1. The trim removed 5 bases at V and 5 bases at J, leaving 5 bases unmatched. CDR3 length equals 14 residues. Looked up from germline, CDR1 is LNHNV and CDR2 is YYDKDF (reference sequence). Written as DNA, the CDR3 is TGTGCCACCAGCCCGACAGGGGGCGTAACTGAAGCTTTCTTT. Translating it yields CATSPTGGVTEAFF.

The sample holds a few counts of this clonotype. The V and J genes are TRBV29-1 and TRBJ2-5; D may be TRBD2 (6 bases). Trimming left V 6 bases short and J 7 bases short, with 15 bases between. The germline gives CDR1 SQVTM, CDR2 ANQGSEA. The CDR3 has 12 residues. CDR3 bases: TGCAGCGTGGAGACCAGGCGGGGGACCCAGTACTTC. This translates into CSVETRRGTQYF.

This clonotype was recorded at least ten times. This chain's CDR3 is CASSYRDSSSYEQYF. In DNA form, the CDR3 reads TGCGCCAGCAGCTACCGGGACTCCAGCTCCTACGAGCAGTACTTC. The chain links TRBV10-2 to TRBJ2-7; D may be TRBD2 (6 bases). V lost 6 bases to trimming and J lost 0 bases, with 15 bases between them. The CDR3 totals 15 residues. Germline CDR1 WSHSY, CDR2 SAAADI.

The V call is TRBV7-3, the J call TRBJ1-1; no firm D call. The CDR3 runs to 14 residues. Germline lookup yields CDR1 SGHTA and CDR2 FQGTGA. Trimming removed 0 bases from V and 3 bases from J, with 8 bases in between. This CDR3 reads CASSLTSGDTEAFF. DNA of the CDR3: TGTGCCAGCAGCTTAACTTCGGGAGACACTGAAGCTTTCTTT.

The chain is built from TRBV6-2 or TRBV6-3 and TRBJ2-7; D remains ambiguous. The V end was cut by 5 bases, the J end by 0 bases, with 14 bases between. Germline CDR1 MNHEY, CDR2 SVGEGT. The length of the CDR3 is 15 residues. Here the CDR3 DNA reads TGTGCCAGCAGTACCAAGACTGCCGCCTCCTACGAGCAGTACTTC. Protein sequence: CASSTKTAASYEQYF.

V gene TRBV27 combines with J gene TRBJ2-7, with 7 bases matching TRBD2. The length of the CDR3 is 13 residues. J lost 4 bases, V lost 5 bases, and 5 bases had no gene match. Germline V gives CDR1 MNHEY, CDR2 SMNVEV (reference sequence). The CDR3 coding sequence is TGTGCCAGCAGTAGCGGGGCCCTGTACGAGCAGTACTTC. It yields the protein CASSSGALYEQYF.

The chain joins TRBV15 to TRBJ1-2; 9 bases are a match to TRBD1. Trimming at V came to 1 base and at J to 7 bases, leaving 4 bases not matched to a gene. CDR3 length: 14 residues. CDR1 is LNHNV and CDR2 is YYDKDF in the germline V gene (reference sequence). The DNA of the CDR3 is TGTGCCACCAGCAGAGCGGGACAGGGACCTGGCTACACCTTC. This encodes CATSRAGQGPGYTF.

The chain uses TRBV28 and TRBJ1-2; possible D gene TRBD1, 6 bases. With 0 bases removed from V and 5 bases from J, the gap between germline ends came to 10 bases. Germline lookup yields CDR1 MDHEN and CDR2 SYDVKM. The CDR3 spans 14 residues. CDR3 loop: CASSLWGAIYGYTF. The CDR3 DNA reads as TGTGCCAGCAGTTTATGGGGGGCGATATATGGCTACACCTTC.

The genes are TRBV12-3 or TRBV12-4 and TRBJ1-1; D is uncertain. The V end was cut by 5 bases, the J end by 0 bases, with 13 bases between. The CDR3 has 15 amino acids. CDR3 residues: CASSPTLLMNTEAFF. CDR3 sequence (DNA): TGTGCCAGCAGTCCCACGCTCCTGATGAACACTGAAGCTTTCTTT.

This clonotype has more than one count but fewer than ten. This chain uses TRBV7-2 with TRBJ2-5, with D perhaps matching TRBD2 (6 bases). Germline V CDR1 and CDR2: SGHTA, FQGNSA. Trimming shortened V by 5 bases and J by 5 bases, and 15 bases separated the two germline ends. There are 14 residues in the CDR3. The CDR3: CASSLWGVQETQYF. In nucleotides, the CDR3 is TGTGCCAGCAGCCTGTGGGGGGTACAGGAGACCCAGTACTTC.

This clonotype turned up a few times. The rearrangement joins TRBV5-1 to TRBJ1-1, with D unclear. V lost 2 bases and J lost 0, with 8 bases in between. Germline V gene lookup returns CDR1 SGHRS and CDR2 YFSETQ. The CDR3 is made up of 14 amino acids. CDR3 nucleotide sequence: TGCGCCAGCAGCTTACATGGCATGAACACTGAAGCTTTCTTT. Its translation is CASSLHGMNTEAFF. The full variable domain, in which reference TRBV5-1 and TRBJ1-1 provide the parts outside the CDR3, is KAGVTQTPRYLIKTRGQQVTLSCSPISGHRSVSWYQQTPGQGLQFLFEYFSETQRNKGNFPGRFSGRQFSNSRSEMNVSTLELGDSALYLCASSLHGMNTEAFFGQGTRLTVV.

This clonotype appeared a few times. The gene calls are TRBV10-1 and TRBJ2-7, with a tentative D call TRBD1 (6 bases). This CDR3 spans 15 amino acids. Looked up from germline, CDR1 is WNHNN and CDR2 is SYGVQD (reference sequence). Trimming shortened V by 0 bases and J by 3 bases, and 12 bases separated the two germline ends. The CDR3 DNA is TGCGCCAGCAGTGAGTCCCACAGGGAACTCTACGAGCAGTACTTC. This encodes CASSESHRELYEQYF.

This chain links TRBV11-2 with TRBJ2-1, with 7 positions matching TRBD2. CDR1 SGHAT and CDR2 FQNNGV come from the germline V gene. The J segment lost 4 bases and the V segment lost 3 bases, leaving 3 bases of the junction unmatched. The CDR3 has 14 amino acids. In nucleotides, the CDR3 is TGTGCCAGCAGCTTTGAGCGGGGTTACAATGAGCAGTTCTTC. This gives the protein CASSFERGYNEQFF. The full variable domain, with the rest looked up from reference TRBV11-2 and TRBJ2-1, is EAGVAQSPRYKIIEKRQSVAFWCNPISGHATLYWYQQILGQGPKLLIQFQNNGVVDDSQLPKDRFSAERLKGVDSTLKIQPAKLEDSAVYLCASSFERGYNEQFFGPGTRLTVL.

This chain connects TRBV5-1 to TRBJ2-3; D not certain. The CDR3 runs 15 residues. The germline V and J ends were trimmed by 4 bases and 2 bases, with 14 bases remaining between them. Germline V gene sequence: CDR1 SGHRS, CDR2 YFSETQ. CDR3 DNA sequence: TGCGCCAGCAGCGTATTAGGTCAGATCACAGATACGCAGTATTTT. Translated, it gives CASSVLGQITDTQYF.

This chain connects TRBV7-3 to TRBJ2-6, with 7 bases identical to TRBD1. The CDR3 extends over 17 amino acids. V lost 2 bases and J lost 1; bases outside the gene matches: 5. The germline gives CDR1 SGHTA, CDR2 FQGTGA. The DNA of the CDR3 is TGTGCCAGCAGCTTACTGGACAGGAGGTCTGGGGCCAACGTCCTGACTTTC. Translating gives CASSLLDRRSGANVLTF.

V and J are TRBV3-1 and TRBJ2-1; possibly TRBD2 for D (6 bases). Germline CDR1 reads LGHDT; CDR2 reads YNNKEL (reference sequence). The CDR3 contains 20 residues. Trimming removed 0 bases at V and 1 base at J, with 22 bases between. The CDR3 spells CASSQESVRGYLPSYNEQFF. CDR3 in DNA: TGTGCCAGCAGCCAAGAAAGCGTTCGGGGGTACCTGCCTTCCTACAATGAGCAGTTCTTC.

The V gene is TRBV20-1, the J gene TRBJ2-7, with D perhaps TRBD2 (6 bases). The CDR3 is made up of 16 amino acids. Trimming removed 0 bases from V and 5 bases from J, with 20 bases in between. Germline V gene data show CDR1 as DFQATT and CDR2 as SNEGSKA (reference sequence). CDR3 loop: CSAREGRSRTDHEQYF. The CDR3 DNA follows: TGCAGTGCTAGAGAGGGGAGGTCTAGAACAGACCACGAGCAGTACTTC.

This clonotype was recorded a few times. The rearrangement joins TRBV29-1 to TRBJ1-2; D gene ambiguous. This CDR3 comprises 14 residues. The V end lost 4 bases, the J end lost 4 bases, and 16 bases lay between the germline ends. Germline-derived CDR1 and CDR2 are SQVTM and ANQGSEA. DNA of the CDR3: TGCAGCGTTGGAAGGGATACGGAGGGCTATGGCTACACCTTC. Translation: CSVGRDTEGYGYTF.